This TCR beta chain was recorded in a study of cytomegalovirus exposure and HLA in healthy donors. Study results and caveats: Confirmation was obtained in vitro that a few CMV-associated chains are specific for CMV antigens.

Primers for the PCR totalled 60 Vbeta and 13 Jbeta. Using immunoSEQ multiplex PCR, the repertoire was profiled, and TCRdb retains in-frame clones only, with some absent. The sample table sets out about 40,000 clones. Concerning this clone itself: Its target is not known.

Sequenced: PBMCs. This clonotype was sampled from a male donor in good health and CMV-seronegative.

The CDR3 nucleotides read TGTGCCTGGAGTGTAAGCCAGGTTCAAAGTCAGCCCCAGCATTTT. It is translated as CAWSVSQVQSQPQHF. The chain joins TRBV30 to TRBJ1-5, with D unclear. Germline V gives CDR1 GTSNPN, CDR2 SVGIG (reference sequence). The CDR3 extends over 15 amino acids. Trimming cost V 0 bases and J 6 bases, with 15 bases left between them.